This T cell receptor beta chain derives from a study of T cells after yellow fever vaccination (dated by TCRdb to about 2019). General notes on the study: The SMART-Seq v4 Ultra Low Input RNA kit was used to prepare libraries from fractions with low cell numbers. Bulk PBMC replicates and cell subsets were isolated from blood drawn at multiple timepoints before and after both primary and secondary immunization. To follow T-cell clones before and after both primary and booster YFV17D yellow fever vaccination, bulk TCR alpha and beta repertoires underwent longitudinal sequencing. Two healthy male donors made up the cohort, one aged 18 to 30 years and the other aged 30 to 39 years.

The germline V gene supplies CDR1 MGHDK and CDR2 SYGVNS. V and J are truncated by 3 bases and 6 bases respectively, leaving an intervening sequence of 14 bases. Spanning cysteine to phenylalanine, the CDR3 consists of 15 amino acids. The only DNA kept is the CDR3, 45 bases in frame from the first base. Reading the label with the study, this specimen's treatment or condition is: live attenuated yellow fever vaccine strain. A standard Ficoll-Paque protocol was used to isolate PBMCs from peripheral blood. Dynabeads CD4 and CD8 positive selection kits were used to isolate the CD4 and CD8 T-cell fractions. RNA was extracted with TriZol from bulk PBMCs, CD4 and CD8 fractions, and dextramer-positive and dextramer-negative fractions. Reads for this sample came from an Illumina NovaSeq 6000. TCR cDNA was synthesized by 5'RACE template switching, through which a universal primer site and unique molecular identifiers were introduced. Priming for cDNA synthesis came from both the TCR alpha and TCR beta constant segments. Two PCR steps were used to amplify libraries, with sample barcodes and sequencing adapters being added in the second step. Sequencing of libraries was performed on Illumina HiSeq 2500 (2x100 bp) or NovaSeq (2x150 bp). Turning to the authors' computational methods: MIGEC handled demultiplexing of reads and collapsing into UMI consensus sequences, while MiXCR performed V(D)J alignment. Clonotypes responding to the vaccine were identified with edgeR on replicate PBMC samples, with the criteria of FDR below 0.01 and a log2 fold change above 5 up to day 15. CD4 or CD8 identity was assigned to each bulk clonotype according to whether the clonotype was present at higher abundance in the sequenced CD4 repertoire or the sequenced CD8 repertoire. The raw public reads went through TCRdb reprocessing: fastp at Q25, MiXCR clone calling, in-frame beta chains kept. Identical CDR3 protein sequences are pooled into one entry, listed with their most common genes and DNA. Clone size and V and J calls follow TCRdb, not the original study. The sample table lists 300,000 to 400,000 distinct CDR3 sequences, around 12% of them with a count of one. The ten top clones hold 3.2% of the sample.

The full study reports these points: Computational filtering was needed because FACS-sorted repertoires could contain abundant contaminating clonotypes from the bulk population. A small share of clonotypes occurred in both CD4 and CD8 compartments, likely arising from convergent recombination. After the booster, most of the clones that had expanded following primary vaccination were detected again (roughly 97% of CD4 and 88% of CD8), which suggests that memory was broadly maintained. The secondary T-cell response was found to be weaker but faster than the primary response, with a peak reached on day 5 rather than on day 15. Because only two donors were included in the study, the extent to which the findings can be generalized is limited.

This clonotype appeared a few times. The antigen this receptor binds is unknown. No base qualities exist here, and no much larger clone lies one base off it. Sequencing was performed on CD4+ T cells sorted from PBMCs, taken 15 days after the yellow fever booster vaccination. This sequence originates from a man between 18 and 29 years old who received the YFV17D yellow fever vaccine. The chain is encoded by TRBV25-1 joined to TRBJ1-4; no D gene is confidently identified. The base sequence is TGTGCCAGCAGTGATCCCACCGAGGGCGATGAAAAACTGTTTTTT. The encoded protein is CASSDPTEGDEKLFF.